This T cell receptor beta chain was sequenced for a study of cytomegalovirus exposure and HLA in healthy donors. The CDR3 spans 13 residues. CDR1 is MNHNS and CDR2 is SASEGT in the germline V gene. Trimming left V 5 bases short and J 4 bases short, with 9 bases between. The PCR contained 60 Vbeta and 13 Jbeta primers. Assay used: immunoSEQ multiplex PCR; TCRdb lists only in-frame clones, some missing. The profile shows roughly 90,000 clones, about nine tenths of them singletons. Whole-study results and caveats: Fewer N-insertions than the 666-donor mean were reportedly shown by an Asian-associated ancestry cluster in a later analysis. Reports indicate that TCR beta sequences accurately predicted the HLA-A and HLA-B alleles of most subjects. Analysis was carried out at a later point, and it linked a missense DCLRE1C variant to TCR beta V- and J-gene trimming. In vitro confirmation showed a few CMV-associated chains to be CMV antigen specific.

Comment on this clone: Its antigen is unidentified.

The sample consisted of PBMCs. The receptor was derived from a man younger than 35 in good health and CMV-seronegative. This sequence joins TRBV6-1 and TRBJ1-3; D may be TRBD1 (6 bases). The CDR3 DNA sequence: TGTGCCAGCAGTCGGGACACCGGAAACACCATATATTTT. This sequence encodes CASSRDTGNTIYF.